What follows are 6 T cell receptor beta chains derived from one specimen sequenced in a study of shared clonotypes between healthy human individuals. Naive CD8 populations comprised CD45RO-negative cells positively selected for CCR7, excluding terminally differentiated effector memory CD45RA+ cells. Produced via immunoSEQ multiplex PCR; TCRdb's table is partial and in-frame only. This sample carries about 1,800,000 clones, about 95% of them seen once, and the ten largest clones take less than 1.5%. What was sequenced was naive CD8+ T cells sorted from blood. Receptors originate from a young man in good health.

CDR3 amino acids: CASSFTGIEDSPLHF. For the CDR3, the DNA is TGTGCCAGCAGCTTCACAGGGATTGAGGATTCACCCCTCCACTTT. The chain joins TRBV11-2 to TRBJ1-6, with D perhaps matching TRBD1 (6 bases). The length of the CDR3 is 15 residues. V shed 3 bases and J shed 8 bases, with 14 bases lying between them. The V gene's germline CDR1 is SGHAT and CDR2 FQNNGV.

The gene calls are TRBV7-2 and TRBJ2-2; D is possibly TRBD2 (6 bases). The ends were cut back, 5 bases at V and 7 bases at J, with 17 bases in the middle. Germline-derived CDR1 and CDR2 are SGHTA and FQGNSA. This CDR3 is built from 15 residues. DNA of the CDR3: TGTGCCAGCAGCGACGGGACTCCGGTGGACGGGGAGCTGTTTTTT. Protein: CASSDGTPVDGELFF.

CDR3 region: CASSVGRDMNTEAFF. As DNA, the CDR3 is TGTGCCAGCAGCGTAGGGCGGGACATGAACACTGAAGCTTTCTTT. The chain combines TRBV9 with TRBJ1-1; D is possibly TRBD1 (6 bases). Germline-derived CDR1 and CDR2 are SGDLS and YYNGEE. CDR3 length: 15 residues. V lost 0 bases to trimming and J lost 0 bases, with 9 bases between them. The whole variable domain, filled in from reference TRBV9 and TRBJ1-1, reads DSGVTQTPKHLITATGQRVTLRCSPRSGDLSVYWYQQSLDQGLQFLIQYYNGEERAKGNILERFSAQQFPDLHSELNLSSLELGDSALYFCASSVGRDMNTEAFFGQGTRLTVV.

CDR3 coding DNA: TGTGCCAGCAGCACGCCAGAAGGAGCTAACTATGGCTACACCTTC. This codes for CASSTPEGANYGYTF. The rearrangement uses TRBV7-6 and TRBJ1-2, with D unresolved. From germline, CDR1 is SGHVS and CDR2 FNYEAQ. The CDR3 is 15 amino acids. The V and J ends lost 5 bases and 0 bases respectively, with 13 bases between them.

This chain uses TRBV4-3 with TRBJ2-7; D gene uncertain. Germline-derived CDR1 and CDR2 are LGHNA and YSLEER. The CDR3 contains 17 residues. Trimming pared 0 bases from V and 0 bases from J, leaving 15 bases between. The CDR3: CASSQDNMAISSYEQYF. DNA for the CDR3: TGCGCCAGCAGCCAAGATAACATGGCGATAAGCTCCTACGAGCAGTACTTC.

Turning to this clone: Other DNA sequences in this specimen translate into the identical CDR3. This chain connects TRBV7-9 to TRBJ2-1; TRBD1 matches at 8 bases. The germline CDR1 and CDR2 sequences are SEHNR and FQNEAQ (reference sequence). The CDR3 is 15 amino acids. Trimming removed 2 bases from V and 7 bases from J; junction bases left unmatched: 7. The CDR3 DNA follows: TGTGCCAGCAGCTTAAGTCAGGGGGCGAGGAATGAGCAGTTCTTC. Translated, it gives CASSLSQGARNEQFF.